The clone carrying this T cell receptor beta chain was found a few times. Its cognate antigen is unknown. Each CDR3 protein is one row after TCRdb ran MiXCR on the 5' RACE reads. Seen here are around 430,000 distinct CDR3 sequences, about 16% observed once, and the top ten hold 20% to 25%. This record comes from a study of T-cell memory formation after mild COVID-19. Notes on the study in general: CD4+ contracting clones lay mainly in CM and EM, CD8+ ones in EMRA. Pre-infection memory already had some responding clones, implying cross-reactive memory joined.

Germline V gene data show CDR1 as SGHVS and CDR2 as FQNEAQ. J gave up 5 bases and V 4 bases, and 9 bases lay outside the gene matches. The CDR3 has 15 residues. What was sequenced was PBMCs or a T cell subset sorted from them (not recorded which). This TCR derives from a man aged 18 to 30 who had mild COVID-19 (a few samples of this study predate the infection). Cell type and time point are not known. V is TRBV7-8 and J is TRBJ1-2, with 8 bases that match TRBD1. CDR3 sequence (DNA): TGTGCCAGCAGCTCCGCCGGGACAGGTCATTATGGCTACACCTTC. Its translation is CASSSAGTGHYGYTF.